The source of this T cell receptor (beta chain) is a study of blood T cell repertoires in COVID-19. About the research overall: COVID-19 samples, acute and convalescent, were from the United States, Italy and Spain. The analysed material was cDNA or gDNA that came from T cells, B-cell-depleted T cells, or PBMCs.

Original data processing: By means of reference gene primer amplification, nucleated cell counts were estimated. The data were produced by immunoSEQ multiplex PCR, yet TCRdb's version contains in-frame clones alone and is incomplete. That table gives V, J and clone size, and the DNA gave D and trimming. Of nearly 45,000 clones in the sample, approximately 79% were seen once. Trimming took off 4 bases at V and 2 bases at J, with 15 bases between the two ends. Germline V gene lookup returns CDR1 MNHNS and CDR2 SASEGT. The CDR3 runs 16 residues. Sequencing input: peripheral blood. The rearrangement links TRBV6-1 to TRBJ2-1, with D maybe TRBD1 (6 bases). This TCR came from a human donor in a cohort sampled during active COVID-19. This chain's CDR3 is CASSVTDRPPYNEQFF. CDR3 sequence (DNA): TGTGCCAGCAGTGTCACCGACAGGCCCCCCTACAATGAGCAGTTCTTC.